The rows below give T cell receptor beta chains drawn from one sample of a study of T cell changes during pregnancy in multiple sclerosis. Here immunoSEQ multiplex PCR was the method, and the copy in TCRdb shows in-frame clones only, minus some. The sample has around 80,000 clones, over 85% seen once. Sequencing used peripheral blood, obtained in the second trimester of pregnancy. The receptors here all came from a female donor in good health, enrolled as a control in a pregnancy study. The CDR3 runs from the conserved cysteine through the conserved F or W. The D gene is left open where the match is weak. Where a row states a size, it is once, few, many or the class of an expanded clone; other rows omit it.

CDR3 protein: CASSLEVWEGEFF
CDR3 DNA: TGTGCCAGCAGCTTAGAAGTCTGGGAAGGGGAGTTCTTC
D gene: -
V gene: TRBV11-2
clone size: -
J gene: TRBJ2-1

CDR3 protein: CASSYTGGGETQYF
CDR3 DNA: TGTGCCAGCAGTTATACAGGGGGCGGGGAGACCCAGTACTTC
D gene: TRBD1
V gene: TRBV2
clone size: once
J gene: TRBJ2-5

CDR3 protein: CASSKARQGSNQPQHF
CDR3 DNA: TGTGCCAGCAGCAAAGCGAGACAGGGGAGCAATCAGCCCCAGCATTTT
D gene: -
V gene: TRBV21-1
clone size: -
J gene: TRBJ1-5

CDR3 protein: CASSLGTGVVYEQYF
CDR3 DNA: TGTGCCAGCAGTTTAGGGACAGGGGTTGTGTACGAGCAGTACTTC
D gene: TRBD1
V gene: TRBV28
clone size: -
J gene: TRBJ2-7

CDR3 protein: CASSRMRASSSYEQYF
CDR3 DNA: TGTGCCAGCAGTCGTATGCGGGCATCTAGCTCCTACGAGCAGTACTTC
D gene: -
V gene: TRBV7-2
clone size: once
J gene: TRBJ2-7

CDR3 protein: CASSEVPGGEGQPQHF
CDR3 DNA: TGTGCCAGCAGTGAAGTGCCAGGGGGAGAGGGTCAGCCCCAGCATTTT
D gene: TRBD1
V gene: TRBV6-1
clone size: -
J gene: TRBJ1-5

CDR3 protein: CASSPTRGTYEQYF
CDR3 DNA: TGTGCCAGCAGCCCAACCCGAGGTACCTACGAGCAGTACTTC
D gene: -
V gene: TRBV7-8
clone size: -
J gene: TRBJ2-7

CDR3 protein: CASSLGPAGDGKTQYF
CDR3 DNA: TGTGCCAGCAGCTTGGGTCCAGCGGGAGATGGGAAGACCCAGTACTTC
D gene: TRBD2
V gene: TRBV5-4
clone size: -
J gene: TRBJ2-5

CDR3 protein: CASRTGSNSPLHF
CDR3 DNA: TGTGCCAGCAGGACAGGGAGTAATTCACCCCTCCACTTT
D gene: TRBD1
V gene: TRBV6-5
clone size: -
J gene: TRBJ1-6

CDR3 protein: CASSLGPQAEQYF
CDR3 DNA: TGTGCCAGCAGTTTGGGGCCCCAGGCCGAGCAGTACTTC
D gene: -
V gene: TRBV28
clone size: -
J gene: TRBJ2-7

CDR3 protein: CASSETGLDTEAFF
CDR3 DNA: TGTGCCAGCAGTGAAACGGGGTTAGACACTGAAGCTTTCTTT
D gene: -
V gene: TRBV2
clone size: -
J gene: TRBJ1-1

CDR3 protein: CASSLGGRGTDTQYF
CDR3 DNA: TGTGCCAGCAGCTTAGGAGGGAGGGGCACAGATACGCAGTATTTT
D gene: TRBD2
V gene: TRBV11-2
clone size: -
J gene: TRBJ2-3

CDR3 protein: CASSFQGTGELFF
CDR3 DNA: TGCGCCAGCAGCTTCCAGGGAACCGGGGAGCTGTTTTTT
D gene: -
V gene: TRBV5-1
clone size: -
J gene: TRBJ2-2

CDR3 protein: CASSSVAGGPGEQYF
CDR3 DNA: TGTGCCAGCAGTTCCGTAGCGGGAGGGCCGGGGGAGCAGTACTTC
D gene: TRBD2
V gene: TRBV7-9
clone size: few
J gene: TRBJ2-7

CDR3 protein: CASSAETSGNTGELFF
CDR3 DNA: TGTGCCAGCAGTGCCGAAACTAGCGGGAACACCGGGGAGCTGTTTTTT
D gene: TRBD2
V gene: TRBV25-1
clone size: -
J gene: TRBJ2-2

CDR3 protein: CASRSGKGSNEQFF
CDR3 DNA: TGTGCCAGCCGGAGCGGGAAAGGGTCCAATGAGCAGTTCTTC
D gene: TRBD2
V gene: TRBV6-1
clone size: -
J gene: TRBJ2-1

CDR3 protein: CASSLTGAGYEQYF
CDR3 DNA: TGCGCCAGCAGCTTGACAGGGGCGGGATACGAGCAGTACTTC
D gene: -
V gene: TRBV5-1
clone size: few
J gene: TRBJ2-7

CDR3 protein: CASSLALRGQIHEQYF
CDR3 DNA: TGCGCCAGCAGCTTGGCCCTCAGGGGACAAATCCACGAGCAGTACTTC
D gene: -
V gene: TRBV5-1
clone size: -
J gene: TRBJ2-7

CDR3 protein: CASSLGLAGGSYNEQFF
CDR3 DNA: TGCGCCAGCAGCCTAGGACTAGCGGGAGGTTCCTACAATGAGCAGTTCTTC
D gene: TRBD2
V gene: TRBV5-1
clone size: -
J gene: TRBJ2-1

CDR3 protein: CSVVGLAGVYEQYF
CDR3 DNA: TGCAGCGTTGTGGGACTAGCGGGAGTCTACGAGCAGTACTTC
D gene: TRBD2
V gene: TRBV29-1
clone size: -
J gene: TRBJ2-7

CDR3 protein: CASSIELADSEQYF
CDR3 DNA: TGTGCCAGTAGTATTGAACTAGCAGACTCCGAGCAGTACTTC
D gene: -
V gene: TRBV19
clone size: -
J gene: TRBJ2-7

CDR3 protein: CASSVTSGKDEQYF
CDR3 DNA: TGTGCCAGCAGTGTGACTAGCGGGAAAGACGAGCAGTACTTC
D gene: TRBD2
V gene: TRBV27
clone size: -
J gene: TRBJ2-7

CDR3 protein: CAIRKDGGQETQYF
CDR3 DNA: TGTGCCATCAGGAAAGACGGGGGCCAAGAGACCCAGTACTTC
D gene: -
V gene: TRBV10-3
clone size: -
J gene: TRBJ2-5

CDR3 protein: CASSPRQGVQPQHF
CDR3 DNA: TGTGCCAGCAGCCCAAGACAGGGGGTTCAGCCCCAGCATTTT
D gene: TRBD1
V gene: TRBV6-6
clone size: -
J gene: TRBJ1-5

CDR3 protein: CASSLQGAGQPQHF
CDR3 DNA: TGTGCCAGCAGTCTACAGGGGGCCGGTCAGCCCCAGCATTTT
D gene: TRBD1
V gene: TRBV27
clone size: -
J gene: TRBJ1-5

CDR3 protein: CASSLGGDYEQYF
CDR3 DNA: TGTGCCAGCAGCTTAGGGGGGGACTACGAGCAGTACTTC
D gene: -
V gene: TRBV7-9
clone size: -
J gene: TRBJ2-7

CDR3 protein: CATSSQILSGQLLYEQYF
CDR3 DNA: TGTGCCACCAGCAGTCAAATACTTTCGGGACAGCTACTCTACGAGCAGTACTTC
D gene: TRBD1
V gene: TRBV15
clone size: -
J gene: TRBJ2-7

CDR3 protein: CASSLTTGQNEKLFF
CDR3 DNA: TGCGCCAGCAGCCTAACGACAGGCCAGAATGAAAAACTGTTTTTT
D gene: -
V gene: TRBV5-1
clone size: -
J gene: TRBJ1-4

CDR3 protein: CASSLAGGGYNEQFF
CDR3 DNA: TGTGCCAGCAGTTTAGCGGGAGGGGGGTACAATGAGCAGTTCTTC
D gene: TRBD2
V gene: TRBV27
clone size: -
J gene: TRBJ2-1

CDR3 protein: CASSTSGIYNEQFF
CDR3 DNA: TGTGCCAGTAGTACTAGCGGGATATACAATGAGCAGTTCTTC
D gene: TRBD2
V gene: TRBV19
clone size: -
J gene: TRBJ2-1